The rows below give T cell receptor beta chains drawn from one sample of a study of T cells in tuberculosis. Assay used: immunoSEQ multiplex PCR; TCRdb lists only in-frame clones, some missing. The repertoire holds about 40,000 clones, around 93% seen once, with 9.5% to 13% in the top ten. The sequencing input was PBMCs. These receptors came from a donor aged 10 to 29 with latent tuberculosis or without tuberculosis infection. Some clones in this sample may be carry-over from other donors' samples. Each CDR3 is given with its conserved first and last residue. A D gene is named only where the DNA matches it firmly. A clone size is listed for some rows: how often the clone was seen (once, few, many), or a class if it is expanded.

size	J	D	length	V	DNA	CDR3
once	TRBJ1-4	-	15	TRBV5-5	TGTGCCAGCAGCTTGACCCCAATCCGGGATGAAAAACTGTTTTTT	CASSLTPIRDEKLFF
-	TRBJ2-5	TRBD1	16	TRBV11-2	TGTGCCAGCAGAAGTATACGGGACAGGGGGCATGAGACCCAGTACTTC	CASRSIRDRGHETQYF
-	TRBJ1-3	-	13	TRBV30	TGTGCCTGGAGTGTGTCTCCTGGAAACACCATATATTTT	CAWSVSPGNTIYF
-	TRBJ2-3	-	15	TRBV19	TGTGCCAGTAGAAGGACAGTCACTAGCACAGATACGCAGTATTTT	CASRRTVTSTDTQYF
-	TRBJ2-1	TRBD2	15	TRBV10-3	TGTGCCATCAGTGGTGCAGGACTAGCGCGGAATGAGCAGTTCTTC	CAISGAGLARNEQFF
-	TRBJ1-5	TRBD1	19	TRBV29-1	TGCAGCGTGACCCTCCTCCGGGACAGCATAGGTGTGGGTAATCAGCCCCAGCATTTT	CSVTLLRDSIGVGNQPQHF
-	TRBJ1-1	-	13	TRBV10-3	TGTGCCATCAGTGAAGGGGTGAACACTGAAGCTTTCTTT	CAISEGVNTEAFF
-	TRBJ2-3	TRBD2	16	TRBV27	TGTGCCAGCAGAATCTCTGCGGGGGGGATGACAGATACGCAGTATTTT	CASRISAGGMTDTQYF
-	TRBJ2-1	TRBD2	14	TRBV10-2	TGCGCCAGCAGCCTGGCTAGCGGGGTACTGGAGCAGTTCTTC	CASSLASGVLEQFF
-	TRBJ2-1	-	14	TRBV6-5	TGTGCCAGCAGTACAGGGAGTGACGGCAATGAGCAGTTCTTC	CASSTGSDGNEQFF
-	TRBJ1-5	-	15	TRBV23-1	TGCACCAGCAGTTGCGGGGGTTATAGCAATCAGCCCCAGCATTTT	CTSSCGGYSNQPQHF
once	TRBJ2-3	-	16	TRBV29-1	TGCAGCGTTGGTCCCGTGGCGGGGCCGTACACAGATACGCAGTATTTT	CSVGPVAGPYTDTQYF
-	TRBJ2-3	-	16	TRBV19	TGTGCCAGTAGTCAAGGTTACAGGGATTTCACAGATACGCAGTATTTT	CASSQGYRDFTDTQYF
once	TRBJ2-2	TRBD2	14	TRBV4-2	TGTGCCAGCAGCCAGAGCGGGGAGATGGGGGAGCTGTTTTTT	CASSQSGEMGELFF
-	TRBJ2-1	-	15	TRBV9	TGTGCCAGCAGCGTAGGGCTTAGCGAGGGCAATGAGCAGTTCTTC	CASSVGLSEGNEQFF
once	TRBJ1-2	TRBD1	14	TRBV23-1	TGCGCCAGCATCGGGACAGGCCCTAACTATGGCTACACCTTC	CASIGTGPNYGYTF
-	TRBJ2-3	-	17	TRBV5-4	TGTGCCAGCAGCTTGGTATCAGGCGGGGCCGGAGCAGATACGCAGTATTTT	CASSLVSGGAGADTQYF